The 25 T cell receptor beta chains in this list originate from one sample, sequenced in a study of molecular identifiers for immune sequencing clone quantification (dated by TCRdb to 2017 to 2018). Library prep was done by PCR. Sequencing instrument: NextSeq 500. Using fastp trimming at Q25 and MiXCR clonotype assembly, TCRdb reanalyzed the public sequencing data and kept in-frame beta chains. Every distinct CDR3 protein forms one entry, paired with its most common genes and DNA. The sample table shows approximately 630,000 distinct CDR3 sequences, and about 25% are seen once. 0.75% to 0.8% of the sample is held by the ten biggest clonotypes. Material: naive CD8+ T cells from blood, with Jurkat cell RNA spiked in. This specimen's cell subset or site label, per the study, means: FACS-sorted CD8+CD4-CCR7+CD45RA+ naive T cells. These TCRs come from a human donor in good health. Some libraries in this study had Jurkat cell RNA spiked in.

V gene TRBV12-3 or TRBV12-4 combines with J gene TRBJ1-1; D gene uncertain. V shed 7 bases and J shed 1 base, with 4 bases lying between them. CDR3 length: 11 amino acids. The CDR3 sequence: CASIGNTEAFF. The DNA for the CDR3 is TGTGCCAGCATCGGGAACACTGAAGCTTTCTTT.

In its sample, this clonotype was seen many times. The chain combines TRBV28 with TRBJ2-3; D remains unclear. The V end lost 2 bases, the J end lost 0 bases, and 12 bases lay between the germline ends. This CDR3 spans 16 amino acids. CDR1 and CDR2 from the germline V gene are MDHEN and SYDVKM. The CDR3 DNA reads TGTGCCAGCAGTTTAACCGCGGCGGTTAGCACAGATACGCAGTATTTT. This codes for CASSLTAAVSTDTQYF.

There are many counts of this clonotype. This CDR3 is CASSRTYEQYF. CDR3 sequence (DNA): TGTGCCAGCAGCCGGACCTACGAGCAGTACTTC. This chain joins TRBV6-2 or TRBV6-3 and TRBJ2-7; no reliable D call. The CDR3 has 11 residues. Germline CDR1 MNHEY, CDR2 SVGEGT. Trimming stripped 6 bases from V and 2 bases from J, with 5 bases between.

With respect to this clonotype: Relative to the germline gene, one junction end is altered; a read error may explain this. This CDR3 is CASSDRTGPYEQCF. The CDR3 DNA is TGTGCCAGCAGTGATAGGACAGGTCCCTACGAGCAGTGCTTC. This chain links TRBV28 with TRBJ2-7; 7 bases agree with TRBD1. The CDR3 extends over 14 amino acids. Per the germline V gene, CDR1 is MDHEN and CDR2 is SYDVKM.

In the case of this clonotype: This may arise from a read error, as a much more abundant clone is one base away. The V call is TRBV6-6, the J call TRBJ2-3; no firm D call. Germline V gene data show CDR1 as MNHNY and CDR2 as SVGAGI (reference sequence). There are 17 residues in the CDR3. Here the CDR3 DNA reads TGTGCCAGCAGTTACTCGATGGCTCCTTCGCTTACAGATACGCACTATTTT. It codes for CASSYSMAPSLTDTHYF.

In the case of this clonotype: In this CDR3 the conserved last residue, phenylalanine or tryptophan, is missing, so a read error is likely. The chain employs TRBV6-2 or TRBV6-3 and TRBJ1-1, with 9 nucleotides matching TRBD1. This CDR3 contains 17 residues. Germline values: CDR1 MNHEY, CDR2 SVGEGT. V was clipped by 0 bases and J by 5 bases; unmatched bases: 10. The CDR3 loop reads CASSYSVPGQGGTEAFS. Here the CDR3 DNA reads TGTGCCAGCAGTTACTCCGTCCCGGGACAGGGCGGTACTGAAGCTTTCTCT.

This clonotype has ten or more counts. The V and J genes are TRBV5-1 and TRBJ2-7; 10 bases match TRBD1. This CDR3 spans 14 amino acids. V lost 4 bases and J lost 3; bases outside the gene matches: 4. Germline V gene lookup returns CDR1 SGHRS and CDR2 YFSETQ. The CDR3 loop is CASSTDRGYYEQYF. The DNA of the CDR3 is TGCGCCAGCAGCACGGACAGGGGGTACTACGAGCAGTACTTC.

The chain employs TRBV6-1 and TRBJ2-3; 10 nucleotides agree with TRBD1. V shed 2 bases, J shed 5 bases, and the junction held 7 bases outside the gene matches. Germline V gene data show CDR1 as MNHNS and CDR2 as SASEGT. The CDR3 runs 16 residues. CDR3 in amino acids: CASSELTGGVVDTQYF. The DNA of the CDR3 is TGTGCCAGCAGTGAATTGACAGGGGGCGTGGTAGATACGCAGTATTTT.

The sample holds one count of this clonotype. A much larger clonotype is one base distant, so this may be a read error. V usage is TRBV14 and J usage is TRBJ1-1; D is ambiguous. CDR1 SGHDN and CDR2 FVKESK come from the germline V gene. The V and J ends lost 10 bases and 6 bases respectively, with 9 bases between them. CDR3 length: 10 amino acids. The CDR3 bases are TGTGCCAAATCCAACGCTGAAGCTTTCTTT. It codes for CAKSNAEAFF. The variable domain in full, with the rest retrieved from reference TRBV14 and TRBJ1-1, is EAGVTQFPSHSVIEKGQTVTLRCDPISGHDNLYWYRRVMGKEIKFLLHFVKESKQDESGMPNNRFLAERTGGTYSTLKVQPAELEDSGVYFCAKSNAEAFFGQGTRLTVV.

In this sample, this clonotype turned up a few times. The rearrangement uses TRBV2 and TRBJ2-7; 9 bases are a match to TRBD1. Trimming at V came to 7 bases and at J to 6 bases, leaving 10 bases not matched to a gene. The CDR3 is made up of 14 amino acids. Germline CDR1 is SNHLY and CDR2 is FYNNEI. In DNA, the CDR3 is TGTGCCAGCATTCCGGGACAGGGACATAGCGAGCAGTACTTC. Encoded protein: CASIPGQGHSEQYF.

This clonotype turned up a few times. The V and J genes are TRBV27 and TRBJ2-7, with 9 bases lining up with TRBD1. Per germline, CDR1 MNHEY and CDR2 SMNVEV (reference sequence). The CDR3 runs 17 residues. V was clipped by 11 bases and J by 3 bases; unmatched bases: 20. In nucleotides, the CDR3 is TGTGCCGGCGGCGGACAAGGACAGGGGCTAAATGTCTACGAGCAGTACTTC. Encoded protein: CAGGGQGQGLNVYEQYF.

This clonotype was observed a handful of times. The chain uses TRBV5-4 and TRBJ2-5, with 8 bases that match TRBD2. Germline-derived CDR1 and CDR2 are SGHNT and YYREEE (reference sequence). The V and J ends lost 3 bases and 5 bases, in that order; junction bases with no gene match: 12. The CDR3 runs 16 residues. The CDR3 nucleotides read TGTGCCAGCAGCTCGGACTTAGCGGGGTTGACCGAGACCCAGTACTTC. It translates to CASSSDLAGLTETQYF.

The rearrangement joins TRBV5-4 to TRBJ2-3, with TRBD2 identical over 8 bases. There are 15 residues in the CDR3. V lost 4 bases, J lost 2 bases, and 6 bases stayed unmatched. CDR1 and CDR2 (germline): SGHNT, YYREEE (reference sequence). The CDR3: CASSLRREVTDTQYF. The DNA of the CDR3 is TGTGCCAGCAGCCTTCGGCGGGAGGTCACAGATACGCAGTATTTT. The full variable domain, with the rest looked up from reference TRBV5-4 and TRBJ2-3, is ETGVTQSPTHLIKTRGQQVTLRCSSQSGHNTVSWYQQALGQGPQFIFQYYREEENGRGNFPPRFSGLQFPNYSSELNVNALELDDSALYLCASSLRREVTDTQYFGPGTRLTVL.

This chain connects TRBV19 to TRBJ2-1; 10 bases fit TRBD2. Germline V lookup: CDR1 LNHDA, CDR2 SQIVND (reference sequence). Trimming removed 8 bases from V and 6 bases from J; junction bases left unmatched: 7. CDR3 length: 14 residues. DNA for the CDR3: TGTGCCAGTCACCCTAGCGGGGGACCCAATGAGCAGTTCTTC. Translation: CASHPSGGPNEQFF.

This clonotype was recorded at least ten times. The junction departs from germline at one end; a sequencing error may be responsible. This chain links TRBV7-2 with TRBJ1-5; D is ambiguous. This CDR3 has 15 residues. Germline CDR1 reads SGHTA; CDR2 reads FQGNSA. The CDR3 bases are TGTGCCAGCAGTTTAGGACGGTTGAGCAATCAGCCCCAGCATTTT. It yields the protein CASSLGRLSNQPQHF.

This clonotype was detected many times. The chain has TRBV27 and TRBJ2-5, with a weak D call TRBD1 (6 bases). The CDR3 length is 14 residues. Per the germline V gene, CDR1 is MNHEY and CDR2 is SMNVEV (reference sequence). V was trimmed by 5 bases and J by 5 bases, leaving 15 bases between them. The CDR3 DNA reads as TGTGCCAGCAGTCCCGGGACAACGGGGGAGACCCAGTACTTC. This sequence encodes CASSPGTTGETQYF.

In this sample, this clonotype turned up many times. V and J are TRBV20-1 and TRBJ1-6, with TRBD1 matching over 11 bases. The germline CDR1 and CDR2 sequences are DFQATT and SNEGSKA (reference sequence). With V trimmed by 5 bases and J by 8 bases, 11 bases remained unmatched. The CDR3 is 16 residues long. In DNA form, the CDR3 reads TGCAGTGCTTCCCGGGACAGGGGGACGTTCGATTCACCCCTCCACTTT. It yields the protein CSASRDRGTFDSPLHF.

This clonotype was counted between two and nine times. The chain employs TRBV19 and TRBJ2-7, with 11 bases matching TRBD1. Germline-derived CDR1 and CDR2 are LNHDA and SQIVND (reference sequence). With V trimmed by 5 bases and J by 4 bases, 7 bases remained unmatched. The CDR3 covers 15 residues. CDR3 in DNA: TGTGCCAGTAGTCCGGGACAGGGGGGAGAGTACGAGCAGTACTTC. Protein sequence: CASSPGQGGEYEQYF.

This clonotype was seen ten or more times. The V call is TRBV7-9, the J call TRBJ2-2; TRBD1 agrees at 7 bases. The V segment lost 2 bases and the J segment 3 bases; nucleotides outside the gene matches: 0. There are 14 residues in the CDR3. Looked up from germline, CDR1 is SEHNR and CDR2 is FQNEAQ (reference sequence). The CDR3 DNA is TGTGCCAGCAGCTTAACAGGGGACACCGGGGAGCTGTTTTTT. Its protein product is CASSLTGDTGELFF.

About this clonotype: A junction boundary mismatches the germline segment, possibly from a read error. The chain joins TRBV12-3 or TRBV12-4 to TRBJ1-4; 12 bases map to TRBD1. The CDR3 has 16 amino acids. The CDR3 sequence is CASSHRDRGRGEKLLF. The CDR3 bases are TGTGCCAGCAGTCACCGGGACAGGGGGCGAGGTGAAAAACTGCTTTTT.

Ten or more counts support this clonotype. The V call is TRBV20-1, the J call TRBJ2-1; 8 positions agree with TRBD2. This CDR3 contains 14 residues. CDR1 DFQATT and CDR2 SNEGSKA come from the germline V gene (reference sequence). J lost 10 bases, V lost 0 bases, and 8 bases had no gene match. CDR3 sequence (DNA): TGCAGTGCTAGAGATGGACTAGCTACAGACGAGCAGTTCTTC. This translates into CSARDGLATDEQFF.

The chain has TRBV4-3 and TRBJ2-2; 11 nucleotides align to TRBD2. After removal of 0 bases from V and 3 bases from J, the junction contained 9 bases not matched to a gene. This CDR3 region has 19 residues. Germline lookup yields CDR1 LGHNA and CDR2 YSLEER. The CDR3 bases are TGCGCCAGCAGCCAAGATTGGTTAGCGGGGGGGCTCGACACCGGGGAGCTGTTTTTT. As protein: CASSQDWLAGGLDTGELFF.

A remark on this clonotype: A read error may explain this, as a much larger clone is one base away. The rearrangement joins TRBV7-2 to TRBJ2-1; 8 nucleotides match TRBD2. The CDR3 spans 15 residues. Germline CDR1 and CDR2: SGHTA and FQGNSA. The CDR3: CAGSLVGLGGDEQFF. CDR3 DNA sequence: TGTGCCGGCAGCTTAGTGGGACTAGGAGGTGATGAGCAGTTCTTC.

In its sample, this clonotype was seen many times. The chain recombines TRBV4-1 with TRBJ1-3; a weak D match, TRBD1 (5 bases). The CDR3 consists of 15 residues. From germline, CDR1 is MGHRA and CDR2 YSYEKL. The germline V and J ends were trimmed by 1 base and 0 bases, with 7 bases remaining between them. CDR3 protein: CASSQGTLSGNTIYF. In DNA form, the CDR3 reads TGCGCCAGCAGCCAAGGGACACTCTCTGGAAACACCATATATTTT.

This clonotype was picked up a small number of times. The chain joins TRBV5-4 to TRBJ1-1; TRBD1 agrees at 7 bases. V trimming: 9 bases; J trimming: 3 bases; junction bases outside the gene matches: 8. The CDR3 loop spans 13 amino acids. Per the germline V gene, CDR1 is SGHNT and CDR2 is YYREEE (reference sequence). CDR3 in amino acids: CAIQRGTDTEAFF. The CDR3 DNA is TGTGCCATCCAACGCGGGACAGACACTGAAGCTTTCTTT.